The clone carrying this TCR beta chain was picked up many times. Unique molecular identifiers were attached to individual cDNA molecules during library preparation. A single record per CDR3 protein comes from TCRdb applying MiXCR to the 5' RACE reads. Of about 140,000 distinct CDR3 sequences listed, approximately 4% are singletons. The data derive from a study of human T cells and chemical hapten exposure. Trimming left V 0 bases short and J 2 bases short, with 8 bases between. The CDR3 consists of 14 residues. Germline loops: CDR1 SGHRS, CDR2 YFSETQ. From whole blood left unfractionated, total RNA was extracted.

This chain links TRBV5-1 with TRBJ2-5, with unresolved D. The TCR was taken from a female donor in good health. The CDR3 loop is CASSLGQQQETQYF. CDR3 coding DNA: TGCGCCAGCAGCTTGGGGCAGCAGCAAGAGACCCAGTACTTC.